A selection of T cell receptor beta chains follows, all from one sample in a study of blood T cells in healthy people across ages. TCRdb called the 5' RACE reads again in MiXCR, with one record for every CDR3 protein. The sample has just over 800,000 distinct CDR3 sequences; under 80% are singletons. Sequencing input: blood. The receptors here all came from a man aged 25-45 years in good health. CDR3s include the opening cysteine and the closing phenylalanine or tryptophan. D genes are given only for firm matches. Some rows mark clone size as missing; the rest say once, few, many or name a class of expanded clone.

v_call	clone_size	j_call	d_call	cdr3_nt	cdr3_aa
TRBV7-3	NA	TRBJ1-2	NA	TGTGCCAGCAGCTCGGGATCCCAGCTCACCTTC	CASSSGSQLTF
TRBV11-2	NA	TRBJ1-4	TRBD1	TGTGCCAGCAGCCCCGGGACAGGGAGGTGGACTAATGAAAAACTGTTTTTT	CASSPGTGRWTNEKLFF
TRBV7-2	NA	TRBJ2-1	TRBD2	TGTGCCAGCAGCTACCCTAGCGGGAGCAGCTCCTACAATGAGCAGTTCTTC	CASSYPSGSSSYNEQFF
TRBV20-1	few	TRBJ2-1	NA	TGCAGTGCTAGAGATCTGGGGAAGCGCTACAATGAGCAGTTCTTC	CSARDLGKRYNEQFF
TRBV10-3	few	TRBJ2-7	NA	TGTGCCATCAGTGAGTCCAGGGTCGAGCAGTACTTC	CAISESRVEQYF
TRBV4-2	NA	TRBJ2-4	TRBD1	TGTGCCAGCGGCCGGGACAGGGACCACGAGCAGAACTTC	CASGRDRDHEQNF
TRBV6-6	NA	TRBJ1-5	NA	TGTGCCGGCAGACCTTTCGGGGACAATCAGCTCCAGCATTTT	CAGRPFGDNQLQHF
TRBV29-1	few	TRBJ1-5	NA	TGCAGCGTTGGGGGTGGGGGCGGACAGCCCCAGCATTTT	CSVGGGGGQPQHF
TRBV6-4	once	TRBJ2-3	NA	TGTGCCAGCAGTGACTCGGGGCAAAACACAGATACGCAGTATTTT	CASSDSGQNTDTQYF
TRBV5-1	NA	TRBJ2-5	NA	TGCGCCACCGAAGGGGCGCCTGGGACCCAGTACTTC	CATEGAPGTQYF
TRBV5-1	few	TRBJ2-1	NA	TGCGCCAGCAGCTTGGTTGGGGGGAGAAATGAGCAGTTCTTC	CASSLVGGRNEQFF
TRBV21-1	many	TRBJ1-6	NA	TGTGCCAGCCCCGGACTGACTCGGGATTCACCCCTCCACTTT	CASPGLTRDSPLHF
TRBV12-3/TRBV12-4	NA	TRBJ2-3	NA	TGTGCCAGCACCGATCTCAGGGACAGCACAGATACGCAGTATTTT	CASTDLRDSTDTQYF
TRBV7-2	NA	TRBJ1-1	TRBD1	TGTGCCAGCAGCTCTAAGGGACAGGGAATGGGGACTGAAGCTTTCTTT	CASSSKGQGMGTEAFF
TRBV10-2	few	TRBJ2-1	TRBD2	TGCGCCTATGCAAGAGCGGGGGGGCCAGGAGAGCAGTTCTTC	CAYARAGGPGEQFF
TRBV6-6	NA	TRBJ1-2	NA	TGTGCCAGCAGTTACCTGGATAAGGACTATGGCTACACCTTC	CASSYLDKDYGYTF
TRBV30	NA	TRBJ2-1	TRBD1	TGTGCCTGGATCGACGTCGTTCAGGGGGCGCAGTTCTTC	CAWIDVVQGAQFF
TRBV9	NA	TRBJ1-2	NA	TGTGCCAGCAGCGTAGTAATAGGGTACGGTGGCTACACCTTC	CASSVVIGYGGYTF
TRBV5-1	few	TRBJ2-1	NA	TGCGCCAGCAGCTTTGGACGGGGGCAGTTCTTC	CASSFGRGQFF
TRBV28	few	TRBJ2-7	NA	TGTGCCAGCAGTTCGCGACAGGTTTCCTCCTACGAGCAGTACTTC	CASSSRQVSSYEQYF
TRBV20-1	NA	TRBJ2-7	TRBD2	TGCAGTGCCTCGCGGGGGGTATACGAGCAGTACTTC	CSASRGVYEQYF
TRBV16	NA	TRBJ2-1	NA	TGTGCCAGCAGCCAACGGGACCTCGAGCAGTTCTTC	CASSQRDLEQFF
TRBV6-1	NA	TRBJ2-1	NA	TGTGCCAGCAGAGGGGGACCGCACAATGAGCAGTTCTTC	CASRGGPHNEQFF
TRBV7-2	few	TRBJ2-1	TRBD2	TGTGCCAGCAGCTTGGGGTACGGGACTAGCGGAAACAATGAGCAGTTCTTC	CASSLGYGTSGNNEQFF
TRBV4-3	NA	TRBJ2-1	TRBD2	TGCGCCAGCAGCCTCAACCGGGACTACCTGCGCAATGAGCAGTTCTTC	CASSLNRDYLRNEQFF
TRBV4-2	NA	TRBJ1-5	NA	TGTGCCAGCAGCCAGGGGAATACAGGGCTCCAGCATTTT	CASSQGNTGLQHF
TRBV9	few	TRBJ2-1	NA	TGTGCCAGCAGCAAGGACTACAATGAGCAGTTCTTC	CASSKDYNEQFF
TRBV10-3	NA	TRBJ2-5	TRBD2	TGTGCCATCAGTCCGGGGGGGGATGAGACCCAGTACTTC	CAISPGGDETQYF
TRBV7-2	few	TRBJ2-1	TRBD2	TGTGCCAGCAGCTTAGGGGCTAGCGGGGGGTACAATGAGCAGTTCTTC	CASSLGASGGYNEQFF
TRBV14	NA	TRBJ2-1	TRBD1	TGTGCCAGCAGCTCTACAGGGGGCTTCTCCTACAATGAGCAGTTCTTC	CASSSTGGFSYNEQFF
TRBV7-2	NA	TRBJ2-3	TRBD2	TGTGCCAGCAGCCCAGCTAGCGGGGGGGCTACAGATACGCAGTATTTT	CASSPASGGATDTQYF
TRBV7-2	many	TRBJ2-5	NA	TGTGCCAGCAGGGCTCAGGAGACCCAGTACTTC	CASRAQETQYF
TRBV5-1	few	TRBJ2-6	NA	TGCGCCAGCAGCTTGGCGGGACGGTTCTCCTCTGGGGCCAACGTCCTGACTTTC	CASSLAGRFSSGANVLTF
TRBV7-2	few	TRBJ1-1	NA	TGTGCCAGCAGCAAGACAGGCTGGAACACTGAAGCTTTCTTT	CASSKTGWNTEAFF
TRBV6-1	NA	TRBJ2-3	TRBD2	TGTGCCAGCAGGGCTCTAGCGGGGGGAACAACAGATACGCAGTATTTT	CASRALAGGTTDTQYF
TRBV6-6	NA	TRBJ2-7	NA	TGTGCCAGCTTCCCCGGTCGAGACAGAACCTACGAGCAGTACTTC	CASFPGRDRTYEQYF
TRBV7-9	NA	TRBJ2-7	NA	TGTGCTAGCAGCCGCCTCGGCCGGGCCGACCCCTACGAGCAGTACTTC	CASSRLGRADPYEQYF
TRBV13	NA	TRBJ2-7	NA	TGTGCCAGCAGCTTGGGAGGGGGCTTCTACGAGCAGTACTTC	CASSLGGGFYEQYF
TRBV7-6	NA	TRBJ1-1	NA	TGTGCCAGCAGCATGGGGGCGCGAGTTACTGAAGCTTTCTTT	CASSMGARVTEAFF
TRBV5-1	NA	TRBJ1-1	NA	TGCGCCAGCAGCTTGGTTGTTCGGGGGGCAGCGAACACTGAAGCTTTCTTT	CASSLVVRGAANTEAFF